This T cell receptor (beta chain) was recorded in a study of Graves' ophthalmopathy and Graves' hyperthyroidism. The CDR3 runs to 16 residues. The germline V gene encodes CDR1 SGHTA and CDR2 FQGTGA. Findings of the study overall: The study's model predicted ophthalmopathy progression at 70% to 71% sensitivity and around 75% specificity.

This clonotype occurred once. Its antigen is undetermined. RNA transcripts yielded amplified TCR beta CDR3 regions. Second-round multiplex PCR followed a first-round RT-PCR using HTBI primers. TCRdb recomputed calls from the multiplex PCR reads with MiXCR, one row per CDR3 protein. This table holds about 550,000 distinct CDR3 sequences, roughly 39% found once. This receptor was obtained from an adult man with Graves' hyperthyroidism. The gene calls are TRBV7-3 and TRBJ2-7, with 15 bases fitting TRBD2. The DNA matches TRBJ2-1 better at its end, which makes the J call doubtful. The sample was peripheral blood or thyroid tissue (not recorded which). The CDR3 sequence: CASSAGLAGGYNEQFF. Written as DNA, the CDR3 is TGTGCCAGCAGCGCAGGACTAGCGGGGGGGTACAATGAGCAGTTCTTC.